This TCR beta chain originates from a study of shared clonotypes between healthy human individuals. Produced via immunoSEQ multiplex PCR; TCRdb's table is partial and in-frame only. The sample carries 1,400,000 or so clones, roughly 98.5% recorded once. Per the germline V gene, CDR1 is SGHAT and CDR2 is FQNNGV. Trimming left V 6 bases short and J 1 base short, with 15 bases between. The CDR3 has 16 amino acids. The clonotype originates from a man aged 25 to 40 in good health. The source material was naive CD4+ T cells sorted from blood. Subset given: CD45RA+ positively selected. V and J are TRBV11-2 and TRBJ2-2; D might be TRBD1 (6 bases). The CDR3 DNA sequence: TGTGCCAGCAGGAAAATCACAGGGCTGAACACCGGGGAGCTGTTTTTT. This sequence encodes CASRKITGLNTGELFF.